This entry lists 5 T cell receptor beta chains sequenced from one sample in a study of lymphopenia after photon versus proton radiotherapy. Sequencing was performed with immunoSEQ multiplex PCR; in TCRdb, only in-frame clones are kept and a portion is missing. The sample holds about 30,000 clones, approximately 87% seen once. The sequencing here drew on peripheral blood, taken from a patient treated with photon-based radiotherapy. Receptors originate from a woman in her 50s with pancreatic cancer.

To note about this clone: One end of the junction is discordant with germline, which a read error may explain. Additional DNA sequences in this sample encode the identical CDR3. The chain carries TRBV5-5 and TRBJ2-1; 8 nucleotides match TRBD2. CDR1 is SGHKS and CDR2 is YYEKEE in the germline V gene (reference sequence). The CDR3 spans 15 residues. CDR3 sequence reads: CASSMTSAAYNEQFF. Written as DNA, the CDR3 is TGTGCCAGCAGCATGACTAGCGCGGCATACAATGAACAGTTCTTC.

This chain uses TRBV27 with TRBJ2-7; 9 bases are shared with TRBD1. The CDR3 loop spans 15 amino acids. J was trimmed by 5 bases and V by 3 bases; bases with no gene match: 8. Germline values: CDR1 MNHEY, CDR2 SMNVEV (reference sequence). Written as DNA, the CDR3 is TGTGCCAGCAGTTTTGGGGGGACAGGGCTAAACGAGCAGTACTTC. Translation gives CASSFGGTGLNEQYF.

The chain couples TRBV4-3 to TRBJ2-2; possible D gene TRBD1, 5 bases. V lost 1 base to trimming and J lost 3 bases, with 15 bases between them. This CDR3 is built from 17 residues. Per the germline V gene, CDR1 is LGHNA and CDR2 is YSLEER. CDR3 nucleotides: TGCGCCAGCAGCCAAGCGGCAGGGCGTCAGGACACCGGGGAGCTGTTTTTT. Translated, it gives CASSQAAGRQDTGELFF.

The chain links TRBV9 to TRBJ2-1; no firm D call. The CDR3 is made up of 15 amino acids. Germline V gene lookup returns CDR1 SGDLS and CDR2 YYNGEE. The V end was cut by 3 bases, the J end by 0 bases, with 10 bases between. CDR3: CASSGGRSSYNEQFF. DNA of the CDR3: TGTGCCAGCAGCGGGGGTCGGAGCTCCTACAATGAGCAGTTCTTC.

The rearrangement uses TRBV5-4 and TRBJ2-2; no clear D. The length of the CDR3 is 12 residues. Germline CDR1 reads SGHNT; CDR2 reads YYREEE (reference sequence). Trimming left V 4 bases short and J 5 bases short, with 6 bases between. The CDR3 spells CASSPKTGELFF. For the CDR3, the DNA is TGTGCCAGCAGCCCCAAAACCGGGGAGCTGTTTTTT.